This T cell receptor (beta chain) is drawn from a study of blood T cell repertoires in COVID-19 (dated by TCRdb to the early 2020s). As for the study more broadly: The collaborator samples originated in the United States, Italy and Spain and spanned the acute and convalescent phases of COVID-19. The material from the prospective study consisted of cDNA or gDNA derived from T cells, B-cell-depleted T cells, or PBMCs. Deeply sampled blood TCRbeta repertoires from subjects exposed to, actively infected with, or recovered from COVID-19 were included in the dataset. The repertoires were released in a freely available public database meant as a resource for research on the immune response to SARS-CoV-2. Samples came from the ongoing ImmuneRACE study (first 160 participants) plus 1,254 subjects from 6 global collaborators. Nearly every sample came with metadata listing a de-identified subject ID, COVID-19 status, age in years and sex. HLA class I and class II types, where available, came from metadata supplied by the sample provider rather than from assay-based typing. Overall study results and their limits: The quantity of clinical and demographic metadata differed by source and by participant and was supplied without curation.

Inclusive of the bounding cysteine and phenylalanine, the CDR3 is 14 residues long. Of all the DNA, just the CDR3 is kept, 42 bases in frame from base 1. The germline V gene (reference sequence) provides CDR1 SEHNR and CDR2 FQNEAQ. Trimming leaves V shorter by 5 bases and J shorter by 2 bases, with the junction holding 5 bases beyond the gene matches. In regard to this clone: Its antigen remains undetermined. Per-nucleotide qualities are absent, and no much larger clonotype sits a single base away.

Collaborating institutions collected whole blood in K2EDTA tubes following their own protocols. For TCRbeta analysis, collaborators shipped samples in one of three forms: frozen whole blood, isolated PBMCs, or DNA extracted from either of those sample types. TCRbeta CDR3 regions were amplified from genomic DNA using the immunoSEQ Assay, a bias-controlled multiplex PCR. In the source study's methods: Within the assay, amplification of reference gene primers was used to estimate how many nucleated cells each sample contained. To quantify the absolute abundance of each unique TCRbeta CDR3 rearrangement, sequence reads were collapsed and filtered. For each sample, productive Simpson clonality was calculated as the square root of Simpson's diversity index across productive rearrangements. TCRdb obtained this table from immuneACCESS and retained in-frame rearrangements with V and J assigned. These tables miss some clones; where compared with another copy, unresolved V genes account for less than half of the shortfall, and the remainder is unexplained. V and J calls and clone size are as listed in that table; D and trimming were resolved from the DNA. The sample records approximately 140,000 clones, about four fifths of which are singletons. The biggest ten clones account for around 13% of the sample.

The sequence derives from a man older than 75 with acute or convalescent COVID-19. This sequence uses TRBV7-9 and TRBJ2-5; 7 bases in the junction line up with TRBD1. What was sequenced was peripheral blood. The CDR3 corresponds to CASSRKGQQETQYF. The DNA is as follows: TGTGCCAGCAGCAGAAAGGGACAGCAAGAGACCCAGTACTTC.